These 2 T cell receptor beta chains came from one sample sequenced in a study of STAT5B mutations in CD4+ large granular lymphocyte leukemia. Repertoires were generated with immunoSEQ multiplex PCR, while TCRdb's copy carries only in-frame clones and drops some. The data contain around 33,000 clones, about 91% of them seen just once; the ten biggest clones take up 0.97%. The source material was CD4+ T cells from blood buffy coats. The receptor source for this set is a human donor in good health.

This sequence joins TRBV7-3 and TRBJ2-7, with 8 bases lining up with TRBD2. Germline V gene data show CDR1 as SGHTA and CDR2 as FQGTGA. The CDR3 loop spans 14 amino acids. V shed 5 bases, J shed 3 bases, and the junction held 6 bases outside the gene matches. CDR3 DNA: TGTGCCAGCAGCCTCAGCGGGAGTCTCTACGAGCAGTACTTC. Translating gives CASSLSGSLYEQYF.

The chain has TRBV30 and TRBJ2-5; 9 bases line up with TRBD1. V lost 3 bases to trimming and J lost 9 bases; unmatched junction nucleotides: 11. Germline CDR1 GTSNPN, CDR2 SVGIG (reference sequence). The CDR3 has 14 residues. The CDR3 DNA reads TGTGCCTGGAGGACTTCCGGGACAGGGAGGCCCCAGTACTTC. Protein: CAWRTSGTGRPQYF.